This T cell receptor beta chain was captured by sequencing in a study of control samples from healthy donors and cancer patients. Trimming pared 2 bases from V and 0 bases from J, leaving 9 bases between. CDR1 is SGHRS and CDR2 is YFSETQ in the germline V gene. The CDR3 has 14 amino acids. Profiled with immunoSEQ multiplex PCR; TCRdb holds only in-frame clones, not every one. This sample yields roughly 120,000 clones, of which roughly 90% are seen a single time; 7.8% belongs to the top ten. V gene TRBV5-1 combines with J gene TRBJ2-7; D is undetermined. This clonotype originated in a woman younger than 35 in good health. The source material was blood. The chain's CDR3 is CASSFTRSSYEQYF. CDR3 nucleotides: TGCGCCAGCAGCTTTACAAGATCCTCCTACGAGCAGTACTTC.